The 24 T cell receptor beta chains reported below all come from one sample, sequenced in a study of pediatric ulcerative colitis. Repertoires were generated with immunoSEQ multiplex PCR, while TCRdb's copy carries only in-frame clones and drops some. Here the sample spans tens of thousands of clones, 80% to 90% being singletons. Sequenced material: blood. The receptors originated from a boy aged 10-17 years who was a control in a study of pediatric ulcerative colitis.

The rearrangement uses TRBV27 and TRBJ2-3; D remains ambiguous. CDR1 is MNHEY and CDR2 is SMNVEV in the germline V gene (reference sequence). There are 12 residues in the CDR3. Trimming left V 6 bases short and J 4 bases short, with 8 bases between. This CDR3 is CASSPGPDTQYF. CDR3 DNA: TGTGCCAGCAGCCCGGGCCCAGATACGCAGTATTTT.

CDR3 nucleotide sequence: TGTGCCAGCAGCCCCCAACTAGCGGGAGGGAGCTCCTACGAGCAGTACTTC. Its protein product is CASSPQLAGGSSYEQYF. This chain joins TRBV5-6 and TRBJ2-7; 13 bases match TRBD2. The CDR3 consists of 17 residues. Per the germline V gene, CDR1 is SGHDT and CDR2 is YYEEEE. The J segment lost 0 bases and the V segment lost 4 bases, leaving 7 bases of the junction unmatched.

CDR3 sequence (DNA): TGTGCCAGCAGCGTGACAGCTAGCGGCAGCTCCTACGAGCAGTACTTC. Translation gives CASSVTASGSSYEQYF. This chain joins TRBV9 and TRBJ2-7, with 7 nucleotides matching TRBD2. This CDR3 region has 16 residues. The J segment lost 0 bases and the V segment lost 2 bases, leaving 8 bases of the junction unmatched. The germline V gene encodes CDR1 SGDLS and CDR2 YYNGEE.

The CDR3 DNA reads as TGTGCCAGCAGCTTAGAAGGGACAGGGCTTTCCTACGAGCAGTACTTC. Its translation is CASSLEGTGLSYEQYF. The gene calls are TRBV11-2 and TRBJ2-7, with TRBD1 identical over 9 bases. Unmatched junction bases numbered 4, after V lost 0 bases and J lost 1 base. This CDR3 comprises 16 residues. Germline V gene data show CDR1 as SGHAT and CDR2 as FQNNGV.

The sample holds one count of this clone. V gene TRBV4-1 combines with J gene TRBJ1-2; D perhaps matches TRBD1 (5 bases). Trimming took off 3 bases at V and 4 bases at J, with 36 bases between the two ends. Germline CDR1 MGHRA, CDR2 YSYEKL. The CDR3 spans 22 residues. The CDR3, as DNA: TGCGCCAGCAGCCACCTAGGGAGCGGGGCCGCGGGGAGAGCAACCCAGGGCTATGGCTACACCTTC. This encodes CASSHLGSGAAGRATQGYGYTF.

In DNA, the CDR3 is TGTGCCAGCAGTTCTCGCTCCTACAATGAGCAGTTCTTC. Encoded protein: CASSSRSYNEQFF. The J gene is TRBJ2-1, the V gene TRBV28; D gene unclear. The CDR3 runs 13 residues. V was trimmed by 4 bases and J by 0 bases, leaving 4 bases between them. CDR1 MDHEN and CDR2 SYDVKM come from the germline V gene. The whole variable domain, remainder taken from reference TRBV28 and TRBJ2-1, is DVKVTQSSRYLVKRTGEKVFLECVQDMDHENMFWYRQDPGLGLRLIYFSYDVKMKEKGDIPEGYSVSREKKERFSLILESASTNQTSMYLCASSSRSYNEQFFGPGTRLTVL.

V gene TRBV19 combines with J gene TRBJ1-2; D is ambiguous. From germline, CDR1 is LNHDA and CDR2 SQIVND (reference sequence). Deletions cut 5 bases from V and 6 bases from J, with 25 bases between. The CDR3 is made up of 17 amino acids. In nucleotides, the CDR3 is TGTGCCAGTAGTCTATTAGGGTCCCCCTTTCCTCTGGATGGCTACACCTTC. Translating gives CASSLLGSPFPLDGYTF.

This clone was observed a few times. Other DNA sequences of this sample code for an identical CDR3. The rearrangement uses TRBV5-1 and TRBJ1-5; possible D gene TRBD1, 6 bases. Germline V gene sequence: CDR1 SGHRS, CDR2 YFSETQ. With 1 base removed from V and 3 bases from J, the gap between germline ends came to 8 bases. The CDR3 has 14 amino acids. The CDR3 DNA reads TGCGCCAGCAGCTTGTCAGGGGACAATCAGCCCCAGCATTTT. This sequence encodes CASSLSGDNQPQHF.

The sample holds a few counts of this clone. The chain joins TRBV5-1 to TRBJ1-1, with D uncertain. The CDR3 loop spans 11 amino acids. Looked up from germline, CDR1 is SGHRS and CDR2 is YFSETQ. Trimming took off 5 bases at V and 6 bases at J, with 8 bases between the two ends. DNA for the CDR3: TGCGCCAGCAGTACGGGATCTGAAGCTTTCTTT. Amino acids: CASSTGSEAFF.

The genes are TRBV30 and TRBJ2-4; D is perhaps TRBD1 (5 bases). CDR1 is GTSNPN and CDR2 is SVGIG in the germline V gene (reference sequence). The CDR3 sequence is 14 residues long. Trimming stripped 0 bases from V and 6 bases from J, with 12 bases between. The CDR3 nucleotides read TGTGCCTGGAGTGTAAATGGGGCCGGAAACATTCAGTACTTC. This codes for CAWSVNGAGNIQYF.

This clone has more than one count but fewer than ten. The chain has TRBV5-1 and TRBJ1-2; D remains ambiguous. In germline, CDR1 is SGHRS, CDR2 YFSETQ. This CDR3 has 13 amino acids. Trimming took off 3 bases at V and 4 bases at J, with 10 bases between the two ends. The CDR3: CASSSLLGYGYTF. The CDR3, as DNA: TGCGCCAGCAGCTCGCTATTGGGCTATGGCTACACCTTC.

J is TRBJ2-3 and V is TRBV5-4; 7 bases agree with TRBD2. CDR3 size: 16 residues. Germline-derived CDR1 and CDR2 are SGHNT and YYREEE (reference sequence). After removal of 1 base from V and 0 bases from J, the junction contained 5 bases not matched to a gene. CDR3 amino acids: CASSLRLAESTDTQYF. The CDR3 nucleotides read TGTGCCAGCAGCTTGAGGCTAGCGGAAAGCACAGATACGCAGTATTTT.

The chain carries TRBV5-1 and TRBJ1-1, with a tentative D call TRBD1 (5 bases). Germline V gene sequence: CDR1 SGHRS, CDR2 YFSETQ. The V and J ends lost 4 bases and 11 bases respectively, with 21 bases between them. This CDR3 is 14 amino acids long. In DNA, the CDR3 is TGCGCCAGCAGCATAGGGACGCTGGCTTCCCTTGCTTTCTTT. Amino acids: CASSIGTLASLAFF.

The V and J genes are TRBV9 and TRBJ2-7, with 7 bases identical to TRBD2. The CDR3 is 15 residues long. CDR1 and CDR2 (germline): SGDLS, YYNGEE. The trim removed 2 bases at V and 2 bases at J, leaving 7 bases unmatched. CDR3 DNA: TGTGCCAGCAGCGTCCACGGGGGGAACCCCTACGAGCAGTACTTC. This codes for CASSVHGGNPYEQYF.

The V and J genes are TRBV21-1 and TRBJ1-1. TRBV21-1 corresponds to a pseudogene. The CDR3 runs 11 residues. CDR3 nucleotides: TGTGCCAGCAGCAAAGACAGGGAGGGTTTCTTT. As protein: CASSKDREGFF.

This chain uses TRBV11-2 with TRBJ2-1; D not resolved. With 2 bases removed from V and 5 bases from J, the gap between germline ends came to 7 bases. Germline-derived CDR1 and CDR2 are SGHAT and FQNNGV. The CDR3 runs to 13 residues. For the CDR3, the DNA is TGTGCCAGCAGCTTAATCCAGGACAATGAGCAGTTCTTC. Amino acids: CASSLIQDNEQFF. Drawing the rest from reference TRBV11-2 and TRBJ2-1, the complete variable domain is EAGVAQSPRYKIIEKRQSVAFWCNPISGHATLYWYQQILGQGPKLLIQFQNNGVVDDSQLPKDRFSAERLKGVDSTLKIQPAKLEDSAVYLCASSLIQDNEQFFGPGTRLTVL.

The chain couples TRBV27 to TRBJ2-7; TRBD2 agrees at 10 bases. CDR1 is MNHEY, CDR2 SMNVEV, per germline (reference sequence). CDR3 length equals 14 residues. Trimming cost V 8 bases and J 2 bases; bases outside gene matches: 6. The CDR3 is CASPLAGVTYEQYF. The CDR3 nucleotides read TGTGCCAGCCCTCTAGCGGGGGTAACCTACGAGCAGTACTTC.

The J gene is TRBJ1-1, the V gene TRBV30, with 8 bases identical to TRBD1. Trimming at V came to 7 bases and at J to 7 bases, leaving 11 bases not matched to a gene. CDR3 size: 13 residues. Germline V gene lookup returns CDR1 GTSNPN and CDR2 SVGIG (reference sequence). Here the CDR3 DNA reads TGTGCCTCGAACAGGGGGAAGATTTATGAAGCTTTCTTT. This codes for CASNRGKIYEAFF.

The chain carries TRBV5-6 and TRBJ1-2; a weak D match, TRBD1 (6 bases). The CDR3 extends over 14 amino acids. Per the germline V gene, CDR1 is SGHDT and CDR2 is YYEEEE. V was pared by 4 bases and J by 6 bases, with 16 bases between. The CDR3 region is CASSPGTGGDGYTF. The CDR3 nucleotides read TGTGCCAGCAGCCCCGGGACGGGGGGCGATGGCTACACCTTC.

On this clone itself: The junction does not match germline at one end; this may be a read error. The genes are TRBV27 and TRBJ2-7; 7 positions match TRBD1. This CDR3 spans 16 amino acids. Germline V lookup: CDR1 MNHEY, CDR2 SMNVEV (reference sequence). The CDR3 DNA reads TGTGCCAGCAGTTTAATTCCTCAGGGGGAATACGACGAGCGGTACTTC. This translates into CASSLIPQGEYDERYF.

The V call is TRBV11-2, the J call TRBJ2-1, with 8 bases fitting TRBD1. The CDR3 sequence is 13 residues long. CDR1 is SGHAT and CDR2 is FQNNGV in the germline V gene. Trimming cost V 1 base and J 10 bases; bases outside gene matches: 3. CDR3 sequence (DNA): TGTGCCAGCAGCTTAGGACAGGGGTTCGAGCAGTTCTTC. Translating it yields CASSLGQGFEQFF. The variable domain in full, completed from reference TRBV11-2 and TRBJ2-1, reads EAGVAQSPRYKIIEKRQSVAFWCNPISGHATLYWYQQILGQGPKLLIQFQNNGVVDDSQLPKDRFSAERLKGVDSTLKIQPAKLEDSAVYLCASSLGQGFEQFFGPGTRLTVL.

V and J are TRBV28 and TRBJ2-1; 7 bases map to TRBD1. This CDR3 is 14 amino acids long. V was clipped by 4 bases and J by 3 bases; unmatched bases: 3. Germline V CDR1 and CDR2: MDHEN, SYDVKM. This chain's CDR3 is CASSYRGFYNEQFF. The CDR3 DNA reads TGTGCCAGCAGTTACAGGGGTTTCTACAATGAGCAGTTCTTC.

This sequence joins TRBV4-1 and TRBJ2-7; D unclear. V gave up 5 bases and J gave up 1 base, with 12 bases separating them. This CDR3 spans 14 amino acids. From germline, CDR1 is MGHRA and CDR2 YSYEKL. This CDR3 reads CASSSGDNSYEQYF. Written as DNA, the CDR3 is TGCGCCAGCAGCAGTGGAGACAATTCCTACGAGCAGTACTTC.

In this sample, this clone turned up a few times. This sequence joins TRBV11-2 and TRBJ1-6; no definite D call. The CDR3 covers 15 residues. Germline loops: CDR1 SGHAT, CDR2 FQNNGV. Trimming left V 0 bases short and J 7 bases short, with 10 bases between. The CDR3 DNA follows: TGTGCCAGCAGCTTAGAGGGGAGCAGGAATTCACCCCTCCACTTT. This gives the protein CASSLEGSRNSPLHF.